This T cell receptor beta chain was sequenced for a study of a mutant IDH1 vaccine in newly diagnosed glioma (dated by TCRdb to about 2021). Regarding the complete study: Eight vaccinations were administered to patients in weeks 1, 3, 5, 7, 11, 15, 19 and 23, corresponding to visits V03 through V10. Vaccination started 4-6 weeks after radiotherapy alone, or was given together with temozolomide cycles in the groups whose treatment included chemotherapy. Of the 25 to 35 patients who were treated, approximately 60% were male and around 40% were female, and the mean age was about 40 years. Prior to enrollment, patients had been given standard therapy consisting of radiotherapy alone, temozolomide alone, or radiochemotherapy with temozolomide, with the combination given to most patients. Peripheral blood was collected at six visits: V03 (baseline), V05, V07, V10, V12 and V13. For exploratory analyses, about two dozen treated patients had longitudinal TCRB deep sequencing done wherever samples were available. Results the study describes overall, beyond this receptor: PBMC samples for TCRB deep sequencing were selected based on availability. Changes in the top peripheral T cell clonotypes picked up by TCRB sequencing did not appear to be linked to pseudoprogression. Immune responses induced by the vaccine were seen in roughly 95% of patients across multiple MHC alleles. According to the authors, sample limitations meant that analyses of patient blood samples could not be reproduced.

The sample's time point label, in plain terms: week 23, last vaccination. Each vaccine dose was 300 ug of a 20-mer mutant IDH1 peptide in Montanide, given subcutaneously with topical imiquimod. Newly diagnosed WHO grade 3 or 4 IDH1-mutant astrocytomas showing loss of nuclear ATRX were present in the donors. The samples were drawn from NOA16, a multicentre, single-arm, open-label phase I trial in Germany that tested a mutant IDH1 peptide vaccine in humans for the first time. Genomic DNA for TCRB sequencing was isolated from EDTA blood with the DNeasy Blood and Tissue Kit. As for this clone: Its binding antigen is unknown. No much larger clonotype is one base removed from it; base qualities were not supplied.

The library relied on the immunoSEQ multiplex PCR assay. Rearranged TCR beta chain sequences were amplified using the hsTCRB Kit according to the manufacturer's protocol. Sequencing of TCRB libraries was carried out on an Illumina MiSeq. The study's processing was this. The proprietary platform of the kit vendor was used for demultiplexing, trimming and gene mapping. This is the immuneACCESS table as TCRdb keeps it, with only in-frame sequences that have V and J called. A part of the clones is gone; compared with another copy, unresolved V genes explain less than half, and the rest is unexplained. For V, J and clone size, that table is used; D and trimming come from the DNA. The sample includes 41,000 or so clones, with about 79% observed a single time. Clones ranked in the top ten supply around 5.8% of the sample. The TCR comes from a woman in her thirties or forties with glioma. Some clones in this sample may be carry-over from other donors' samples. This specimen consisted of PBMCs, obtained from a glioma patient whose treatment included an IDH1 peptide vaccine.

This receptor has the CDR3 CASSQSLRVNTEAFF. The nucleotide sequence is given as TGTGCCAGCAGCCAGAGTTTGCGGGTTAACACTGAAGCTTTCTTT. This chain joins TRBV4-2 to TRBJ1-1, with the D gene too uncertain to name. Its CDR3 holds 15 amino acids, cysteine through phenylalanine. Only the CDR3 DNA stays, 45 bases, in frame from base 1. V is pared back by 3 bases and J by 2 bases, with 13 bases lying between the germline termini. The germline V gene specifies LGHNA as CDR1 and YNFKEQ as CDR2.